This T cell receptor beta chain is drawn from a study of technical replicates of blood from four donors. Sequenced by immunoSEQ multiplex PCR; TCRdb stores in-frame clones only, minus some. The sample has approximately 97,000 clones; roughly 95% are singletons. CDR1 is SGHNT, CDR2 YYREEE, per germline (reference sequence). This CDR3 is built from 13 residues. V was clipped by 4 bases and J by 5 bases; unmatched bases: 6. The TCR was taken from a human donor in good health. Specimen: T cells isolated from PBMCs. The V and J genes are TRBV5-4 and TRBJ2-7; 7 bases align to TRBD1. CDR3 amino acids: CASSLQGVNEQYF. CDR3 DNA sequence: TGTGCCAGCAGCCTTCAGGGGGTAAACGAGCAGTACTTC.